What follows are 22 T cell receptor beta chains derived from one specimen sequenced in a study of CD8 T cells in Susac syndrome. RNA was extracted with the RNeasy kit, and a quantity of 0.5 to 1 ug was reverse transcribed using random hexamers. TCRdb re-derived calls from the immunoSEQ multiplex PCR reads in MiXCR, one entry per CDR3 protein. This table has roughly 47,000 distinct CDR3 sequences, 80% to 95% appearing once. The sequencing input was CD8+ T cells from PBMCs. Every receptor here comes from a human donor in good health.

The chain links TRBV19 to TRBJ1-5, with a possible D match to TRBD1 (5 bases). Germline values: CDR1 LNHDA, CDR2 SQIVND (reference sequence). The CDR3 sequence is 17 residues long. Trimming stripped 5 bases from V and 6 bases from J, with 23 bases between. The CDR3 DNA is TGTGCCAGTAGTGATCCCCGTCGGATGGGGGACGGTCAGCCCCAGCATTTT. Translating gives CASSDPRRMGDGQPQHF.

The rearrangement joins TRBV7-9 to TRBJ2-7; no clear D. Germline-derived CDR1 and CDR2 are SEHNR and FQNEAQ (reference sequence). V shed 1 base and J shed 6 bases, with 7 bases lying between them. The CDR3 consists of 12 residues. CDR3 coding DNA: TGTGCCAGCAGCTTAGGTGTGTCCGAGCAGTACTTC. This encodes CASSLGVSEQYF.

The rearrangement uses TRBV18 and TRBJ2-3; 7 nucleotides line up with TRBD1. Germline CDR1 is KGHSH and CDR2 is LQKENI. Unmatched junction bases numbered 10, after V lost 6 bases and J lost 4 bases. The CDR3 totals 15 residues. The CDR3 DNA reads TGTGCCAGCTCGATGGAAGGGGGCCTTTCAGATACGCAGTATTTT. Translation: CASSMEGGLSDTQYF.

This CDR3 reads CASTYQALQGSYEQYF. The CDR3 nucleotides read TGTGCCAGCACCTACCAGGCCCTCCAGGGCTCCTACGAGCAGTACTTC. V usage is TRBV6-2 or TRBV6-3 and J usage is TRBJ2-7; D may be TRBD1 (5 bases). The length of the CDR3 is 16 residues. V dropped 7 bases and J dropped 0 bases, with 19 bases sitting between them. From germline, CDR1 is MNHEY and CDR2 SVGEGT.

This clonotype was counted between two and nine times. This chain connects TRBV29-1 to TRBJ2-7; TRBD1 agrees at 7 bases. Germline CDR1 SQVTM, CDR2 ANQGSEA. This CDR3 region has 15 residues. After removal of 3 bases from V and 1 base from J, the junction contained 9 bases not matched to a gene. This CDR3 is CSVEVLGTVSYEQYF. The CDR3 DNA sequence: TGCAGCGTTGAGGTGTTGGGGACAGTTTCCTACGAGCAGTACTTC.

This chain links TRBV12-3 or TRBV12-4 with TRBJ1-1, with D uncertain. This CDR3 is 12 amino acids long. Trimming cost V 7 bases and J 11 bases, with 17 bases left between them. The CDR3 DNA sequence: TGTGCCAGCATGGAGGGTGGGCTTCTCGCTTTCTTT. Its translation is CASMEGGLLAFF.

The CDR3 region has the DNA TGTGCCAGCAGCTTAGAAAATCTGAACACCGGGGAGCTGTTTTTT. Translating gives CASSLENLNTGELFF. The rearrangement links TRBV7-8 to TRBJ2-2; D unresolved. Germline-derived CDR1 and CDR2 are SGHVS and FQNEAQ. The CDR3 has 15 amino acids. Trimming took off 1 base at V and 1 base at J, with 7 bases between the two ends. Complete variable domain (other parts from reference TRBV7-8 and TRBJ2-2): GAGVSQSPRYKVAKRGQDVALRCDPISGHVSLFWYQQALGQGPEFLTYFQNEAQLDKSGLPSDRFFAERPEGSVSTLKIQRTQQEDSAVYLCASSLENLNTGELFFGEGSRLTVL.

The chain combines TRBV10-3 with TRBJ2-1, with 7 bases lining up with TRBD1. The trim removed 10 bases at V and 6 bases at J, leaving 6 bases unmatched. In germline, CDR1 is ENHRY, CDR2 SYGVKD. The CDR3 is 12 amino acids. CDR3 protein: CATLGQRNEQFF. In DNA, the CDR3 is TGTGCCACCCTGGGACAGCGCAATGAGCAGTTCTTC.

This clonotype was picked up one time. The J gene is TRBJ2-1, the V gene TRBV29-1, with 8 bases fitting TRBD2. Germline values: CDR1 SQVTM, CDR2 ANQGSEA. J gave up 1 base and V 8 bases, and 10 bases lay outside the gene matches. CDR3 size: 15 residues. CDR3 loop: CSSLGRGGSYNEQFF. CDR3 DNA sequence: TGCAGCTCCCTCGGTCGGGGGGGGTCCTACAATGAGCAGTTCTTC.

V usage is TRBV7-6 and J usage is TRBJ2-7, with TRBD2 matching 8 bases. Germline values: CDR1 SGHVS, CDR2 FNYEAQ. The CDR3 spans 15 residues. The V segment lost 5 bases and the J segment 0 bases; nucleotides outside the gene matches: 6. The CDR3 coding sequence is TGTGCCAGCAGCCAAGAGGGGACTAGCTCCTACGAGCAGTACTTC. It translates to CASSQEGTSSYEQYF.

This rearrangement joins TRBV7-2 to TRBJ2-7, with 10 bases fitting TRBD2. From germline, CDR1 is SGHTA and CDR2 FQGNSA. J gave up 2 bases and V 5 bases, and 9 bases lay outside the gene matches. This CDR3 has 16 amino acids. Written as DNA, the CDR3 is TGTGCCAGCAGCGTACTCGGGCTAGCGGGAGCCTACGAGCAGTACTTC. Its protein is CASSVLGLAGAYEQYF.

The chain has TRBV19 and TRBJ1-2; TRBD1 is a possible D gene (5 bases). Germline V gives CDR1 LNHDA, CDR2 SQIVND (reference sequence). Trimming removed 5 bases from V and 7 bases from J, with 20 bases in between. The CDR3 has 15 amino acids. The CDR3 reads CASSLTLDGTGGYTF. In nucleotides, the CDR3 is TGTGCCAGTAGTCTGACATTGGACGGGACGGGTGGCTACACCTTC.

CDR3 sequence reads: CSVATGGGYTF. The DNA for the CDR3 is TGCAGCGTTGCGACAGGGGGTGGCTACACCTTC. The chain has TRBV29-1 and TRBJ1-2; 9 bases fit TRBD1. CDR1 SQVTM and CDR2 ANQGSEA come from the germline V gene. V trimming: 4 bases; J trimming: 7 bases; junction bases outside the gene matches: 1. This CDR3 comprises 11 residues.

V usage is TRBV9 and J usage is TRBJ1-2, with 11 positions matching TRBD1. The CDR3 is 14 residues long. V dropped 3 bases and J dropped 7; count of bases not matched to a gene: 5. CDR1 and CDR2 (germline): SGDLS, YYNGEE. CDR3 region: CASSDGQGAGGYTF. The CDR3 nucleotides are TGTGCCAGCAGCGACGGACAGGGGGCAGGTGGCTACACCTTC.

The rearrangement links TRBV10-1 to TRBJ2-3, with D unclear. CDR1 and CDR2 from the germline V gene are WNHNN and SYGVQD (reference sequence). The CDR3 runs 13 residues. Trimming pared 2 bases from V and 0 bases from J, leaving 3 bases between. In DNA, the CDR3 is TGCGCCAGCAGTGAGAGCAGCACAGATACGCAGTATTTT. Translation: CASSESSTDTQYF.

Of note for this clonotype: A read error may produce the germline difference seen at one junction end. This rearrangement joins TRBV6-5 to TRBJ1-2, with 9 bases lining up with TRBD1. The CDR3 covers 14 residues. Germline CDR1 and CDR2: MNHEY and SVGAGI. CDR3 residues: CASSAGQGLYGYAF. The CDR3 DNA reads as TGTGCCAGCAGCGCGGGACAGGGACTTTATGGCTACGCCTTC.

This CDR3 reads CASSPGQGYSNQPQHF. CDR3 sequence (DNA): TGCGCCAGCAGCCCGGGACAGGGCTATAGCAATCAGCCCCAGCATTTT. The chain uses TRBV5-1 and TRBJ1-5; 9 bases are a match to TRBD1. Losses at the gene ends were 4 bases for V and 0 bases for J; bases not matched to a gene: 5. CDR3 length: 16 residues. Germline V gene data show CDR1 as SGHRS and CDR2 as YFSETQ.

The V call is TRBV7-8, the J call TRBJ2-5, with 8 positions matching TRBD1. The CDR3 length is 13 residues. CDR1 is SGHVS and CDR2 is FQNEAQ in the germline V gene. Trimming cost V 5 bases and J 5 bases; bases outside gene matches: 4. The CDR3 region has the DNA TGTGCCAGCAGCGCTGACAGGGGTGAGACCCAGTACTTC. It translates to CASSADRGETQYF.

The chain recombines TRBV5-1 with TRBJ2-5; TRBD2 agrees at 7 bases. J lost 5 bases, V lost 0 bases, and 1 base had no gene match. The CDR3 spans 13 residues. CDR1 and CDR2 from the germline V gene are SGHRS and YFSETQ. The CDR3, as DNA: TGCGCCAGCAGCTTGGGGGGGGGTGAGACCCAGTACTTC. It codes for CASSLGGGETQYF. The complete variable domain, with remaining parts taken from reference TRBV5-1 and TRBJ2-5, reads KAGVTQTPRYLIKTRGQQVTLSCSPISGHRSVSWYQQTPGQGLQFLFEYFSETQRNKGNFPGRFSGRQFSNSRSEMNVSTLELGDSALYLCASSLGGGETQYFGPGTRLLVL.

A single count supports this clonotype. The chain recombines TRBV20-1 with TRBJ2-6; D is unclear. The V gene's germline CDR1 is DFQATT and CDR2 SNEGSKA (reference sequence). Trimming took 3 bases from V and 3 from J, leaving 12 bases between them. CDR3 length: 15 amino acids. CDR3 nucleotides: TGCAGTGCTAGTCTGCAGATTAGTGGGGCCAACGTCCTGACTTTC. Residues: CSASLQISGANVLTF.

This chain uses TRBV3-1 with TRBJ1-5, with 9 bases matching TRBD1. The V gene's germline CDR1 is LGHDT and CDR2 YNNKEL (reference sequence). V shed 0 bases, J shed 5 bases, and the junction held 2 bases outside the gene matches. There are 15 residues in the CDR3. CDR3 in DNA: TGTGCCAGCAGCCAAGAATACAGGGGGCATCAGCCCCAGCATTTT. Amino acid sequence: CASSQEYRGHQPQHF.

J is TRBJ1-1 and V is TRBV7-9; D perhaps matches TRBD1 (5 bases). The CDR3 extends over 12 amino acids. The ends were cut back, 3 bases at V and 8 bases at J, with 10 bases in the middle. Germline CDR1 reads SEHNR; CDR2 reads FQNEAQ (reference sequence). CDR3 DNA: TGTGCCAGCAGCTTGACAGTTTTAGAAGCTTTCTTT. Its translation: CASSLTVLEAFF. The whole variable domain, filled in from reference TRBV7-9 and TRBJ1-1, reads DTGVSQNPRHKITKRGQNVTFRCDPISEHNRLYWYRQTLGQGPEFLTYFQNEAQLEKSRLLSDRFSAERPKGSFSTLEIQRTEQGDSAMYLCASSLTVLEAFFGQGTRLTVV.